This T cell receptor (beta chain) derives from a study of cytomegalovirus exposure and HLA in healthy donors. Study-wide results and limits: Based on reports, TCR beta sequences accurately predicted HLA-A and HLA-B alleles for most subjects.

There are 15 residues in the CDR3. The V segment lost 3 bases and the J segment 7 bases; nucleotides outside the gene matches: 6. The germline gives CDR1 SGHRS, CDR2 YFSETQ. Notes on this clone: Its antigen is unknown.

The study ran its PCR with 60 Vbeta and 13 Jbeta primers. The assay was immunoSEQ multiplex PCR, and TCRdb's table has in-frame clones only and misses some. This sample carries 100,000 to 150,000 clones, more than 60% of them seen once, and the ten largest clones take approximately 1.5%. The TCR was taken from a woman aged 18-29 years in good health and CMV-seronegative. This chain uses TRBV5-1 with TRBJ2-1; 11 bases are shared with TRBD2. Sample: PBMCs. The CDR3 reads CASSSAGTSGNEQFF. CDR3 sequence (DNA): TGCGCCAGCAGCTCGGCCGGGACTAGCGGTAATGAGCAGTTCTTC.